A selection of T cell receptor beta chains follows, all from one sample in a study of Ad26.COV2.S vaccination and SARS-CoV-2 variants. The method was immunoSEQ multiplex PCR; TCRdb's version includes in-frame clones alone and lacks a portion of them. The sample lists around 350,000 clones, roughly 84% occurring once. This sample comprised peripheral blood, obtained in a trial of Ad26.COV2.S vaccine versus placebo. The source is a person between 18 and 59 years old who received the Ad26.COV2.S COVID-19 vaccine or a placebo. The CDR3 runs from the conserved cysteine through the conserved F or W. D genes are given only for firm matches. Size tells how often a clone was seen (once, few, many) or the class of an expanded clone, and some rows leave it out.

D: -
V: TRBV6-2/TRBV6-3
J: TRBJ2-3
size: once
CDR3: CASSSPHLGTDTQYF
DNA: TGTGCCAGCAGTTCTCCCCATTTGGGCACAGATACGCAGTATTTT

D: -
V: TRBV25-1
J: TRBJ2-2
size: -
CDR3: CASSEGELFF
DNA: TGTGCCAGCAGTGAAGGGGAGCTGTTTTTT

D: TRBD2
V: TRBV19
J: TRBJ2-1
size: -
CDR3: CASSSGTSRREQFF
DNA: TGTGCCAGTAGTTCCGGGACTAGTAGGCGTGAGCAGTTCTTC

D: -
V: TRBV19
J: TRBJ1-5
size: -
CDR3: CASSIPSGNQPQHF
DNA: TGTGCCAGTAGTATTCCAAGTGGCAATCAGCCCCAGCATTTT

D: -
V: TRBV28
J: TRBJ2-7
size: -
CDR3: CASSLTLIDLYEQYF
DNA: TGTGCCAGCAGTTTAACCCTGATCGACCTCTACGAGCAGTACTTC

D: -
V: TRBV7-6
J: TRBJ2-2
size: -
CDR3: CASSLVGTPNTGELFF
DNA: TGTGCCAGCAGCTTAGTTGGGACTCCGAATACCGGGGAGCTGTTTTTT

D: -
V: TRBV20-1
J: TRBJ1-5
size: -
CDR3: CSASQNGGQPQHF
DNA: TGCAGTGCTAGTCAAAACGGAGGTCAGCCCCAGCATTTT

D: -
V: TRBV9
J: TRBJ1-5
size: -
CDR3: CASSAHREGNQPQHF
DNA: TGTGCCAGCAGCGCCCACAGGGAAGGCAATCAGCCCCAGCATTTT

D: TRBD2
V: TRBV19
J: TRBJ2-1
size: -
CDR3: CASSSASGHSYNEQFF
DNA: TGTGCCAGTAGTTCAGCTAGCGGACACTCCTACAATGAGCAGTTCTTC

D: -
V: TRBV18
J: TRBJ2-1
size: -
CDR3: CASSPGSYNEQFF
DNA: TGTGCCAGCTCACCGGGATCCTACAATGAGCAGTTCTTC

D: TRBD1
V: TRBV7-8
J: TRBJ2-5
size: few
CDR3: CASSLAAGQGTFSVQETQYF
DNA: TGTGCCAGCAGCTTAGCGGCGGGACAGGGGACTTTTTCCGTACAAGAGACCCAGTACTTC

D: -
V: TRBV11-2
J: TRBJ2-1
size: -
CDR3: CASSLYGGSSYNEQFF
DNA: TGTGCCAGCAGCTTATACGGGGGAAGCTCCTACAATGAGCAGTTCTTC

D: -
V: TRBV19
J: TRBJ2-2
size: once
CDR3: CASSSLKILAGELFF
DNA: TGTGCCAGTAGTAGTCTTAAGATTCTGGCAGGGGAGCTGTTTTTT

D: -
V: TRBV30
J: TRBJ1-4
size: -
CDR3: CAWSGNNEKLFF
DNA: TGTGCCTGGTCTGGGAATAATGAAAAACTGTTTTTT

D: TRBD2
V: TRBV11-3
J: TRBJ2-7
size: -
CDR3: CASSSTRGGEQYF
DNA: TGTGCCAGCAGCTCGACGAGGGGAGGGGAGCAGTACTTC

D: -
V: TRBV7-2
J: TRBJ2-5
size: -
CDR3: CASSRRGIRETQYF
DNA: TGTGCCAGCAGCCGTCGGGGGATTAGGGAGACCCAGTACTTC

D: -
V: TRBV15
J: TRBJ2-7
size: -
CDR3: CATSRDRATKGPVDEQYF
DNA: TGTGCCACCAGCAGAGATCGGGCCACGAAAGGGCCCGTCGACGAGCAGTACTTC

D: TRBD2
V: TRBV18
J: TRBJ2-7
size: -
CDR3: CASSQTSGASYEQYF
DNA: TGTGCCAGCTCCCAAACTAGCGGGGCCTCCTACGAGCAGTACTTC

D: -
V: TRBV19
J: TRBJ2-3
size: -
CDR3: CASQQGTQYF
DNA: TGTGCCAGTCAGCAGGGTACGCAGTATTTT

D: TRBD1
V: TRBV19
J: TRBJ2-3
size: -
CDR3: CASSIRDSPSTDTQYF
DNA: TGTGCCAGTAGTATCCGGGACAGCCCTAGCACAGATACGCAGTATTTT

D: TRBD1
V: TRBV13
J: TRBJ2-1
size: -
CDR3: CASSADRDNEQFF
DNA: TGTGCCAGCAGCGCAGACAGGGACAATGAGCAGTTCTTC

D: TRBD2
V: TRBV19
J: TRBJ2-2
size: -
CDR3: CASRERGGDTGELFF
DNA: TGTGCCAGTAGAGAGCGGGGGGGCGACACCGGGGAGCTGTTTTTT

D: -
V: TRBV12-3/TRBV12-4
J: TRBJ1-5
size: -
CDR3: CASSPTQGTQHF
DNA: TGTGCCAGCAGTCCCACCCAGGGTACCCAGCATTTT

D: -
V: TRBV3-1/TRBV3-2
J: TRBJ2-2
size: -
CDR3: CASSPWLDGDLHRGAVF
DNA: TGTGCCAGCAGCCCATGGTTGGATGGAGACCTACACCGGGGAGCTGTTTTT

D: TRBD1
V: TRBV5-1
J: TRBJ1-2
size: -
CDR3: CASSLATDRVGGYTF
DNA: TGCGCCAGCAGCTTGGCTACCGACAGGGTGGGTGGCTACACCTTC

D: -
V: TRBV19
J: TRBJ2-3
size: -
CDR3: CASSIGGARGTQYF
DNA: TGTGCCAGTAGTATAGGAGGGGCCAGGGGTACGCAGTATTTT

D: -
V: TRBV6-6
J: TRBJ1-1
size: -
CDR3: CASSGREGTEAFF
DNA: TGTGCCAGCAGCGGGAGAGAGGGCACTGAAGCTTTCTTT

D: TRBD1
V: TRBV29-1
J: TRBJ2-7
size: -
CDR3: CSVEFANRGYGEQYF
DNA: TGCAGCGTTGAATTTGCTAACAGGGGGTACGGGGAGCAGTACTTC

D: -
V: TRBV27
J: TRBJ2-3
size: once
CDR3: CASSLGRGRDTQYF
DNA: TGTGCCAGCAGTTTAGGCAGGGGAAGAGATACGCAGTATTTT

D: -
V: TRBV2
J: TRBJ2-1
size: -
CDR3: CASSGQPLNEQFF
DNA: TGTGCCAGCAGTGGACAGCCTCTAAATGAGCAGTTCTTC

D: TRBD1
V: TRBV27
J: TRBJ2-7
size: few
CDR3: CASSPELGQTYEQYF
DNA: TGTGCCAGCAGTCCTGAGTTGGGACAGACCTACGAGCAGTACTTC

D: -
V: TRBV11-2
J: TRBJ2-1
size: -
CDR3: CASSSRTGPSYNEQFF
DNA: TGTGCCAGCAGCTCTCGGACTGGACCGTCCTACAATGAGCAGTTCTTC

D: TRBD1
V: TRBV19
J: TRBJ2-7
size: -
CDR3: CASSSTGAYEQYF
DNA: TGTGCCAGTAGTTCCACAGGGGCCTACGAGCAGTACTTC

D: -
V: TRBV3-1/TRBV3-2
J: TRBJ2-7
size: -
CDR3: CASSQVQGGRAFSYEQYF
DNA: TGTGCCAGCAGCCAAGTCCAAGGGGGAAGGGCCTTCTCCTACGAGCAGTACTTC

D: -
V: TRBV5-5
J: TRBJ1-1
size: -
CDR3: CASSSSDAFVTEAFF
DNA: TGTGCCAGCAGCTCTTCAGACGCTTTCGTCACTGAAGCTTTCTTT

D: TRBD1
V: TRBV5-1
J: TRBJ2-7
size: -
CDR3: CASSLGQGGYEQYF
DNA: TGCGCCAGCAGCTTAGGACAGGGGGGGTACGAGCAGTACTTC

D: -
V: TRBV6-2/TRBV6-3
J: TRBJ2-7
size: -
CDR3: CASTPRIDSYEQYF
DNA: TGTGCCAGCACCCCTAGAATCGACTCCTACGAGCAGTACTTC

D: -
V: TRBV15
J: TRBJ2-5
size: -
CDR3: CATSTDNQETQYF
DNA: TGTGCCACCTCTACGGACAACCAAGAGACCCAGTACTTC

D: TRBD2
V: TRBV12-5
J: TRBJ2-5
size: -
CDR3: CASGSRGTSGVMRGAQYF
DNA: TGTGCTAGTGGTTCGCGAGGGACTAGCGGGGTCATGCGAGGGGCCCAGTACTTC